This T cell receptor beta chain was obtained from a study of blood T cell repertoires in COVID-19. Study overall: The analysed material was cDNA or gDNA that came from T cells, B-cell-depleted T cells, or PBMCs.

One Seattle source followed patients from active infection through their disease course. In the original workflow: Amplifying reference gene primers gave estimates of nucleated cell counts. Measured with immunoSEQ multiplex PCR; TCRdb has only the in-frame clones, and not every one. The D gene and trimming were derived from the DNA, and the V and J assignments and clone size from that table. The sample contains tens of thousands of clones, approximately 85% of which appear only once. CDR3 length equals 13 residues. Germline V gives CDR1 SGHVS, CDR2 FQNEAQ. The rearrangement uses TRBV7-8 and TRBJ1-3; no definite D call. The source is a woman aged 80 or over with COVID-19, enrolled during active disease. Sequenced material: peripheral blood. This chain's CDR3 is CGCRDNSGNTIYF. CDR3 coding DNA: TGTGGGTGCCGCGACAACTCTGGAAACACCATATATTTT. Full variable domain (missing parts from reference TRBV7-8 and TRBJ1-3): GAGVSQSPRYKVAKRGQDVALRCDPISGHVSLFWYQQALGQGPEFLTYFQNEAQLDKSGLPSDRFFAERPEGSVSTLKIQRTQQEDSAVYLCGCRDNSGNTIYFGEGSWLTVV.